The source of this TCR beta chain is a study of shared clonotypes between healthy human individuals. Regarding the study as a whole: Clonotypes shared by all four sorted-subset donors had higher generation probabilities than non-shared clonotypes.

V dropped 4 bases and J dropped 2 bases, with 14 bases sitting between them. The length of the CDR3 is 15 residues. Germline V CDR1 and CDR2: WNHNN, SYGVQD (reference sequence). Data came from immunoSEQ multiplex PCR; TCRdb stores just in-frame clones and leaves some out. The data contain more than 2 million clones, 90% to 97% of them seen just once; the ten biggest clones take up around 0.13%. Note on this clone: Its target is not known.

Sequenced: naive CD4+ T cells sorted from blood. Indicated subset: CD45RA+ positively selected. The genes are TRBV10-1 and TRBJ2-5; D might be TRBD1 (7 bases). The receptor's source is a man in his late teens or twenties in good health. The CDR3 DNA reads as TGCGCCAGCAGTGCCGGGCCAGGGGGGCAAGAGACCCAGTACTTC. This gives the protein CASSAGPGGQETQYF.